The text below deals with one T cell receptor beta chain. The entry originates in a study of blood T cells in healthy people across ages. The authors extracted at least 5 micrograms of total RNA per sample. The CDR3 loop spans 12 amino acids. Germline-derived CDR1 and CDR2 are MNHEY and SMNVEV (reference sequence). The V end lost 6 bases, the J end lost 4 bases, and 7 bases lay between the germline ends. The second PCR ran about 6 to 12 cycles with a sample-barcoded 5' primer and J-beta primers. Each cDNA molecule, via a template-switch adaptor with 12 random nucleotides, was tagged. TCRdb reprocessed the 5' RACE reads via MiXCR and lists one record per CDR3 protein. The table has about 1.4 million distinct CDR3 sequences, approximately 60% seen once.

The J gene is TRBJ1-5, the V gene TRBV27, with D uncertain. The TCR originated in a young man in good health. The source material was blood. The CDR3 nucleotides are TGTGCCAGCAGCTCCTATAATCAGCCCCAGCATTTT. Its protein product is CASSSYNQPQHF.